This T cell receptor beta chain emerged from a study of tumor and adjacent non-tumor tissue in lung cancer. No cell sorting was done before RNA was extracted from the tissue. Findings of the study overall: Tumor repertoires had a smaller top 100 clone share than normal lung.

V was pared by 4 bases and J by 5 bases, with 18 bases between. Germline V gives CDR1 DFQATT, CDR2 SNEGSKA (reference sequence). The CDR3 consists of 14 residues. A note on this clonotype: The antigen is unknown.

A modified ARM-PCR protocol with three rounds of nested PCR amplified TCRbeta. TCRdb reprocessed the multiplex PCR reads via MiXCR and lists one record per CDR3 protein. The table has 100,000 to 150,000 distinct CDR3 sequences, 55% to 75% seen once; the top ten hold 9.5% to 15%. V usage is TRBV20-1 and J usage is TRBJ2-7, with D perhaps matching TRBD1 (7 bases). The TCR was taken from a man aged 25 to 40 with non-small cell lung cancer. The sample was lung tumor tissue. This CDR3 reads CSAKTSGGQNEQYF. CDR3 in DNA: TGCAGTGCTAAGACATCAGGGGGGCAGAACGAGCAGTACTTC.